Detailed here is one TCR beta chain. The antigen remains unidentified. The time point here: newly diagnosed GD, antithyroid drugs for less than 3 months. The TCR library was made from RNA that had been extracted from PBMCs in TRIzol. These data are taken from a study of regulatory T cells in long-lasting Graves disease. Whole-study findings and limits: Persistent patients shared more public clonotypes (approximately 2,700) than newly diagnosed patients (about 1,000).

According to the study, TCR beta libraries were built with iRepertoire HTBI primers and CDR3-region Arm-PCR. TCRdb re-called the multiplex PCR reads with MiXCR, one entry per CDR3 protein. This table has about 560,000 distinct CDR3 sequences, roughly 15% appearing once. This sample also appeared in a second study, on T cells in Graves' hyperthyroidism and ophthalmopathy. Turning to that study: Ophthalmopathy prediction by the model preceded onset by a median roughly 6 months.

Sequences were derived from peripheral blood mononuclear cells (PBMCs), sampled at new diagnosis, from a patient treated with antithyroid drugs. The sequence was obtained from a man between 18 and 35 years old with Graves disease.

For the CDR3, the DNA is TGTGCCAGCAGGCCGGCGGGTCATTTCGTCTACACCTTC. Its translation: CASRPAGHFVYTF. The rearrangement links TRBV6-4 to TRBJ1-2; no definite D call. This CDR3 has 13 residues. V lost 6 bases and J 10 bases, leaving 18 bases between the germline ends. The V gene's germline CDR1 is MRHNA and CDR2 SNTAGT.